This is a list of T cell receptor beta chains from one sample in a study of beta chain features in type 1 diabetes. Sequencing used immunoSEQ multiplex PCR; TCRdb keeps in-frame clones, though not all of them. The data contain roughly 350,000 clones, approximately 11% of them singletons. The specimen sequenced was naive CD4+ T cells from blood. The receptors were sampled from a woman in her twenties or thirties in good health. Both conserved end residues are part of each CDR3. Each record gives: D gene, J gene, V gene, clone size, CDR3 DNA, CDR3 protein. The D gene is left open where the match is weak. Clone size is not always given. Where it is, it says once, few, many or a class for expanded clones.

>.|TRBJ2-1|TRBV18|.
TGTGCCAGCTCACCGGGGGGGGCGGCCTACAATGAGCAGTTCTTC
CASSPGGAAYNEQFF
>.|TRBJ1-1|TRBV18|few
TGTGCCAGCTCCCCCGGTGAGGGCACTGAAGCTTTCTTT
CASSPGEGTEAFF
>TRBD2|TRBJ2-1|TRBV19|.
TGTGCCAGTAGTAGGACTAGCGGGAGTGATGAGCAGTTCTTC
CASSRTSGSDEQFF
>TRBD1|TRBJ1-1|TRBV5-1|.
TGCGCCAGCAGCTCGGGAAGGGGACAGCACACTGAAGCTTTCTTT
CASSSGRGQHTEAFF
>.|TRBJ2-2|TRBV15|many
TGTGCCACCAGCAGCCCGGAAGGGGTCGGGGAGCTGTTTTTT
CATSSPEGVGELFF
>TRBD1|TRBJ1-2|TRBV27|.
TGTGCCAGCACCTTAAATTACAGGGGCCACTATGGCTACACCTTC
CASTLNYRGHYGYTF
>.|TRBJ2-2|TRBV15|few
TGTGCCACCAGCAGAGTCAGGACTGACACCGGGGAGCTGTTTTTT
CATSRVRTDTGELFF
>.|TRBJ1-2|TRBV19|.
TGTGCCAGTACGGACGGGGATAACTATGGCTACACCTTC
CASTDGDNYGYTF
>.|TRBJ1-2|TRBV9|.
TGTGCCAGCAGCGCGAACAGGGACCGAGGCTACACCTTC
CASSANRDRGYTF
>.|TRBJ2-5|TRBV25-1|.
TGTGCCAGCAGTGATAGCGGACTATGGGAGACCCAGTACTTC
CASSDSGLWETQYF
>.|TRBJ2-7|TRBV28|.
TGTGCCAGCAGTCCCCCGGACTACTCATACGAGCAGTACTTC
CASSPPDYSYEQYF
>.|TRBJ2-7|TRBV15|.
TGTGCCACCAGCAGAGTTCGGCCCCCGGGGGAGCAGTACTTC
CATSRVRPPGEQYF
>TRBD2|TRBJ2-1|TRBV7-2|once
TGTGCCAGCAAACTAGCGGGAGCGTCGTTGTTTGAGCAGTTCTTC
CASKLAGASLFEQFF
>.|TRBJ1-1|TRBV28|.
TGTGCCAGCAGTACAACAGGGATGAACACTGAAGCTTTCTTT
CASSTTGMNTEAFF
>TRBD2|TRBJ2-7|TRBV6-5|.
TGTGCCAGCAGCGGCCCTAGCGGGAGTTCCTACGAGCAGTACTTC
CASSGPSGSSYEQYF
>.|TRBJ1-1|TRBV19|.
TGTGCCAGTAGCCCCCGGGGGGGTGGCACTGAAGCTTTCTTT
CASSPRGGGTEAFF
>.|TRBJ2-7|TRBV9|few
TGTGCCAGCAGCCATCGGGACGAGCAGTACTTC
CASSHRDEQYF
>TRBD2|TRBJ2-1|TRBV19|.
TGTGCCAGTACGGGACCGATCGGACTAGCGGGAGGTATGAATGAGCAGTTCTTC
CASTGPIGLAGGMNEQFF
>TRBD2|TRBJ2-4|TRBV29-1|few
TGCAGCGTTTCCCGTCTCGGAGGGACTAGCGGTAGGGAGAGAAACATTCAGTACTTC
CSVSRLGGTSGRERNIQYF
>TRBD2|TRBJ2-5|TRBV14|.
TGTGCCAGCAGCGGACCGGGACTAGCGAAGACCCAGTACTTC
CASSGPGLAKTQYF
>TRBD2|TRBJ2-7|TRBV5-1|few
TGCGCCAGCAAGATAGCGGGAGGGAACCCCTACGAGCAGTACTTC
CASKIAGGNPYEQYF
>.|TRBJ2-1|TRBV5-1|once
TGCGCCAGCAGCTTGGAGCGGCAGATCAATGAGCAGTTCTTC
CASSLERQINEQFF
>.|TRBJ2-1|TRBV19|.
TGTGCCAGTAGTATACGGTCGGAAAGGGCTCGGACATTCTATGACAATGAGCAGTTCTTC
CASSIRSERARTFYDNEQFF
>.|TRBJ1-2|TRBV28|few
TGTGCCAGCAGTTTATTGCCCAGGGGACGTGGCTACACCTTC
CASSLLPRGRGYTF
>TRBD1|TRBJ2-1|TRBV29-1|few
TGCAGCGCCTCTCAGGGGGTTTTAATCAATGAGCAGTTCTTC
CSASQGVLINEQFF
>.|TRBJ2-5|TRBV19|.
TGTGCCAGTAGTCCTGTAGGAGGCGGGGAGACCCAGTACTTC
CASSPVGGGETQYF
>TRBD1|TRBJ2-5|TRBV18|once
TGTGCCAGCTCCTACGGACAGGGCGGGAAGGAGACCCAGTACTTC
CASSYGQGGKETQYF
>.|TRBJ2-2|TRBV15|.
TGTGCCACCAGCAGAGGTCAGACCGGGGAGCTGTTTTTT
CATSRGQTGELFF
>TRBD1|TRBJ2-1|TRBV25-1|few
TGTGCCAGCAGTAAGGACAGGGATACCAATGAGCAGTTCTTC
CASSKDRDTNEQFF
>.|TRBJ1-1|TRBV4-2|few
TGTGCCAGCAGTCCAAAAGGGGGTTCCACTGAAGCTTTCTTT
CASSPKGGSTEAFF
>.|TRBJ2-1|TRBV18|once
TGTGCCAGCTCACCGTCTGAGGGAGTCACCTACAATGAGCAGTTCTTC
CASSPSEGVTYNEQFF